This T cell receptor beta chain was sequenced for a study of tumor-infiltrating lymphocytes in oesophageal squamous cell carcinoma (dated by TCRdb to about 2016). Library preparation employed PCR. The data were produced on an Illumina HiSeq 1500. TCRdb reran the public reads through fastp at Q25 and MiXCR, keeping productive beta chains. Each CDR3 protein gets just one entry, which takes the most common genes and DNA from the rows behind it. This sample comprises 15,000 to 20,000 distinct CDR3 sequences, 50% of them detected only once. The ten largest account for around 15% of the sample. From the cysteine up to the phenylalanine, the CDR3 has a length of 13 residues. The sequence is cut down to CDR3 DNA, 39 bases in frame from base 1. Via the germline V gene, CDR1 is LGHNT and CDR2 FRNRAP. In regard to this clonotype: Its antigen has not been determined. Per-nucleotide qualities are absent, and no much larger clonotype sits a single base away.

The sequencing input was esophageal tumor tissue. The receptor was isolated from a male donor with esophageal squamous cell carcinoma. The rearrangement combines TRBV12-5 with TRBJ1-1; 9 central bases correspond to TRBD1. The tail of the sequence fits TRBJ2-3 better, so the J call may be wrong. The bases read TGTGCTAGTGGTCCGGACAGGGGTGAGACCCAGTATTTT. Translated, this is CASGPDRGETQYF.